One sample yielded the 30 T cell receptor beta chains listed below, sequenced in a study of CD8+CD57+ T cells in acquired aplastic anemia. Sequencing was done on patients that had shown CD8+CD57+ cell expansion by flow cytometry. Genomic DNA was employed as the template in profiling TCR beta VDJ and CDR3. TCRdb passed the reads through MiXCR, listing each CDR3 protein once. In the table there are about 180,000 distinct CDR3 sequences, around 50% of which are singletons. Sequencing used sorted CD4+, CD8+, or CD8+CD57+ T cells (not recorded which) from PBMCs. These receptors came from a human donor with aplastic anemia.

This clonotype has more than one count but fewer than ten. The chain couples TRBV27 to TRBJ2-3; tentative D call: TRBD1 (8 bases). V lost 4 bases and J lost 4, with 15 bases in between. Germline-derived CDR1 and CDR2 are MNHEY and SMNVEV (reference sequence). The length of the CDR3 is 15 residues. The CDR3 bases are TGTGCCAGCAGTTCGTACAGGGGGGGAGCAGATACGCAGTATTTT. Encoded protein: CASSSYRGGADTQYF.

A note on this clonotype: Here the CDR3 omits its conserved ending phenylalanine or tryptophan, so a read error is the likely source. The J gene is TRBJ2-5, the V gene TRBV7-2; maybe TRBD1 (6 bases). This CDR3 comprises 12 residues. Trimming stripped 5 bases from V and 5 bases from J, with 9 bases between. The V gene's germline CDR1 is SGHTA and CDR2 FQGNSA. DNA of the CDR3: TGTGCCAGCAGCGGGGGCTGGGAGACCCAGTACTCC. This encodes CASSGGWETQYS.

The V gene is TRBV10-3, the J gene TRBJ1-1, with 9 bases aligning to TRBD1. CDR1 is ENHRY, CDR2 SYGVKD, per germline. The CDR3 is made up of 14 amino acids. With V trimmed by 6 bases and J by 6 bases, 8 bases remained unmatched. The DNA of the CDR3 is TGTGCCATCAGAACGCCACAGGGGGCCGCTGAAGCTTTCTTT. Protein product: CAIRTPQGAAEAFF.

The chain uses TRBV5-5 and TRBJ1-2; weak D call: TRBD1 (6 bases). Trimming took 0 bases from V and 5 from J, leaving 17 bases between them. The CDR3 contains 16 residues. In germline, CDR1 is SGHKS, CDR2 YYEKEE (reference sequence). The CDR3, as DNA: TGTGCCAGCAGCTTGGCGACGCAGGGGCCCACTTATGGCTACACCTTC. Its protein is CASSLATQGPTYGYTF.

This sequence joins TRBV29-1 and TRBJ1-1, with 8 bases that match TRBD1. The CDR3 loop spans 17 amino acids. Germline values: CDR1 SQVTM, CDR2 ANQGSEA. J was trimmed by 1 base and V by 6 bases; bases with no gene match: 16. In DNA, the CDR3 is TGCAGCGTAGGGGACAGGCTAAATTTTCGTGGGAACACTGAAGCTTTCTTT. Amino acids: CSVGDRLNFRGNTEAFF.

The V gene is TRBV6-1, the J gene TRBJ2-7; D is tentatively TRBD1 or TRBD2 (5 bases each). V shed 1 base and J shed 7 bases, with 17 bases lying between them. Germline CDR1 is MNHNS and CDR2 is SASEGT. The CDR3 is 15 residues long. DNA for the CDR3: TGTGCCAGCAGTGAAGGGGACGACCCCTGGAGGGAGCAGTACTTC. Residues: CASSEGDDPWREQYF.

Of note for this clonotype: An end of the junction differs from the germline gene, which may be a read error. CDR3 coding DNA: TGTGCCAGTAGTATGCCCCGGACAGGCAACTATGGCTACGCCTTC. Its translation: CASSMPRTGNYGYAF. The chain links TRBV19 to TRBJ1-2; 7 bases fit TRBD1. Germline CDR1 LNHDA, CDR2 SQIVND (reference sequence). The CDR3 runs 15 residues. Full variable domain (outside the CDR3, taken from reference TRBV19 and TRBJ1-2): DGGITQSPKYLFRKEGQNVTLSCEQNLNHDAMYWYRQDPGQGLRLIYYSQIVNDFQKGDIAEGYSVSREKKESFPLTVTSAQKNPTAFYLCASSMPRTGNYGYAFGSGTRLTVV.

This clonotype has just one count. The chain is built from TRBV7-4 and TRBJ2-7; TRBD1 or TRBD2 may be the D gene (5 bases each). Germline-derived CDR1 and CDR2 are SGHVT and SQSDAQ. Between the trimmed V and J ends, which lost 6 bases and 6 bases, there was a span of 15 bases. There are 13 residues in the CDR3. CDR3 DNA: TGTGCCAGCAGTTCTCGGGGCAATGGCGAGCAGTACTTC. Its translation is CASSSRGNGEQYF.

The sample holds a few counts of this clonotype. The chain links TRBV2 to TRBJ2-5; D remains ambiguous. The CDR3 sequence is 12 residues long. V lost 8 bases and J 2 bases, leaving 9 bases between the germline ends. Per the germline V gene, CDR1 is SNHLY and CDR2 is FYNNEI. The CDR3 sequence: CASGTDQETQYF. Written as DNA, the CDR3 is TGTGCCAGCGGTACAGATCAAGAGACCCAGTACTTC.

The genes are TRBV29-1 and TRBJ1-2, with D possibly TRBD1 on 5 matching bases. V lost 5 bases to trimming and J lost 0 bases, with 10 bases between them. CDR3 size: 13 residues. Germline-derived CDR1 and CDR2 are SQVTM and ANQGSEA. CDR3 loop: CSVPRDANYGYTF. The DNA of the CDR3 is TGCAGCGTTCCCCGGGACGCTAACTATGGCTACACCTTC.

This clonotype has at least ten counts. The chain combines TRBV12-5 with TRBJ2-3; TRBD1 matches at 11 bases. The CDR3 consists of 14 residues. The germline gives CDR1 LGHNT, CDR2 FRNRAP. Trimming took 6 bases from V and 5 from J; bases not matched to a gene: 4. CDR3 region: CASGRTGGGDTQYF. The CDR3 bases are TGTGCTAGTGGCCGGACAGGGGGCGGAGATACGCAGTATTTT. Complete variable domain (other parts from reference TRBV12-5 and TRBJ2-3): DARVTQTPRHKVTEMGQEVTMRCQPILGHNTVFWYRQTMMQGLELLAYFRNRAPLDDSGMPKDRFSAEMPDATLATLKIQPSEPRDSAVYFCASGRTGGGDTQYFGPGTRLTVL.

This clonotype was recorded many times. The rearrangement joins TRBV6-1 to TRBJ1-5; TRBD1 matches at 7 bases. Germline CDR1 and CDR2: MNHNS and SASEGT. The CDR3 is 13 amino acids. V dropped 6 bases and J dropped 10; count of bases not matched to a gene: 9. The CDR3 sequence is CASRTGSVVPQHF. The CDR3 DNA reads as TGTGCCAGCAGGACAGGGTCCGTAGTTCCCCAGCATTTT.

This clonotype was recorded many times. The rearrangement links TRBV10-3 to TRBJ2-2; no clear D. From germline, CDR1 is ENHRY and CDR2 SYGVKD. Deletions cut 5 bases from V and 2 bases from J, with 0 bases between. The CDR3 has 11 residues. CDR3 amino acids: CAISNTGELFF. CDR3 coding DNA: TGTGCCATCAGTAACACCGGGGAGCTGTTTTTT.

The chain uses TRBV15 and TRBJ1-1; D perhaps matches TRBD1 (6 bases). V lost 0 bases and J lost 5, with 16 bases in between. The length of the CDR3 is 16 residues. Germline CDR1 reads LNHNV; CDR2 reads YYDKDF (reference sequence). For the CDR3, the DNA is TGTGCCACCAGCAGAGACAGGGGCCTCGGAGGGACTGAAGCTTTCTTT. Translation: CATSRDRGLGGTEAFF.

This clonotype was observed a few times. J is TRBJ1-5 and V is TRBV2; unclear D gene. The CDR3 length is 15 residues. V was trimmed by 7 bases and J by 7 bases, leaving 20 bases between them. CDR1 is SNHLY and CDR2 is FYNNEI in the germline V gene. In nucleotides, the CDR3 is TGTGCCAGCAAATTGAGTCTGGCCGGGGAACAGCCCCAGCATTTT. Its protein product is CASKLSLAGEQPQHF.

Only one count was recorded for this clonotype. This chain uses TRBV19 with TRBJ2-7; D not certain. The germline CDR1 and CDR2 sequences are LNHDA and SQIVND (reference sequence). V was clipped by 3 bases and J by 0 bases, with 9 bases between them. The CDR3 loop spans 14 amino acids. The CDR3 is CASSMGIDSYEQYF. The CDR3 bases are TGTGCCAGTAGTATGGGGATCGACTCCTACGAGCAGTACTTC.

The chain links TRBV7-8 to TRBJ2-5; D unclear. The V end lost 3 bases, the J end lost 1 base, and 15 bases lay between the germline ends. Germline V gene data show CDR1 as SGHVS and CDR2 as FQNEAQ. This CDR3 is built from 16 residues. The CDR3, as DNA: TGTGCCAGCAGCTTCCTGGGCAGTTACCGCCAAGAGACCCAGTACTTC. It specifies CASSFLGSYRQETQYF.

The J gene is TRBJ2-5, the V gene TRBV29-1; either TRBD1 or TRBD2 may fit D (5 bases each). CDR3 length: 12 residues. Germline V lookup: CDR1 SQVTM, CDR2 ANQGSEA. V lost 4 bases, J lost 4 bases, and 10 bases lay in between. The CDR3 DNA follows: TGCAGCGTTGTTGGGGGACCAGAGACCCAGTACTTC. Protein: CSVVGGPETQYF.

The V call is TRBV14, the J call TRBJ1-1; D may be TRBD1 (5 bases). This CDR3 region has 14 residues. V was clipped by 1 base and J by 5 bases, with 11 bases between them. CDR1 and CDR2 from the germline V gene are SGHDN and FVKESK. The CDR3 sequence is CASSQVVGVTEAFF. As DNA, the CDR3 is TGTGCCAGCAGCCAAGTCGTAGGGGTTACTGAAGCTTTCTTT. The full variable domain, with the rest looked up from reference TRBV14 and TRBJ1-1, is EAGVTQFPSHSVIEKGQTVTLRCDPISGHDNLYWYRRVMGKEIKFLLHFVKESKQDESGMPNNRFLAERTGGTYSTLKVQPAELEDSGVYFCASSQVVGVTEAFFGQGTRLTVV.

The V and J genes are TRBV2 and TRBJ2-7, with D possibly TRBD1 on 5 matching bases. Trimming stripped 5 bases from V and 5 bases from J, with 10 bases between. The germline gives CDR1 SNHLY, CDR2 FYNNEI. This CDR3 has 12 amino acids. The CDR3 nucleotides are TGTGCCAGCAGTTCAGGGTCCCACGAGCAGTACTTC. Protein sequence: CASSSGSHEQYF. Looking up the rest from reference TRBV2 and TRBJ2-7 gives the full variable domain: EPEVTQTPSHQVTQMGQEVILRCVPISNHLYFYWYRQILGQKVEFLVSFYNNEISEKSEIFDDQFSVERPDGSNFTLKIRSTKLEDSAMYFCASSSGSHEQYFGPGTRLTVT.

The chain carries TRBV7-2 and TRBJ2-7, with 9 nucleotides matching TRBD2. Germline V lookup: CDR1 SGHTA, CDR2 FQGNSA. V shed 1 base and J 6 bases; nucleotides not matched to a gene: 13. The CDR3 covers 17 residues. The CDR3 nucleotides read TGTGCCAGCAGCTTAGGGCTAGCGGGGTCCATAAGGGCCGAGCAGTACTTC. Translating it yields CASSLGLAGSIRAEQYF.

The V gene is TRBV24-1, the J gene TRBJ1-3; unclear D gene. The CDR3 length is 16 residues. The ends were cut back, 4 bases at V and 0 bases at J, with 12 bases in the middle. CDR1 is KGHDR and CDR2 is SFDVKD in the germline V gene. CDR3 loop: CATSDRTGNSGNTIYF. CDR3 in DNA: TGTGCCACCAGTGACCGGACGGGTAACTCTGGAAACACCATATATTTT.

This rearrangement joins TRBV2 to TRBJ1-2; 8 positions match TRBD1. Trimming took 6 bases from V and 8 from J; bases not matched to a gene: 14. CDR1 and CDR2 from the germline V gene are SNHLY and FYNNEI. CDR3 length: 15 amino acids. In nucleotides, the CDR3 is TGTGCCAGCAGACCCGGACAGGGAGAGGGGTGGGGCTACACCTTC. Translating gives CASRPGQGEGWGYTF. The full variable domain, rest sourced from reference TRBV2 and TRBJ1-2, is EPEVTQTPSHQVTQMGQEVILRCVPISNHLYFYWYRQILGQKVEFLVSFYNNEISEKSEIFDDQFSVERPDGSNFTLKIRSTKLEDSAMYFCASRPGQGEGWGYTFGSGTRLTVV.

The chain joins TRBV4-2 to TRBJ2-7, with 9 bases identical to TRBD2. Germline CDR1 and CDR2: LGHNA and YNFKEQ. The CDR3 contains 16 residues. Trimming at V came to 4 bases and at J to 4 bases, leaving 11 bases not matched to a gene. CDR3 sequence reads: CASSRNPSGEFYEQYF. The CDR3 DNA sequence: TGTGCCAGCAGCCGGAACCCTAGCGGGGAATTTTACGAGCAGTACTTC.

The CDR3 region is CASSQGGSQGRGGYTF. In DNA form, the CDR3 reads TGTGCCAGCAGCCAAGGGGGGTCACAGGGGCGTGGGGGCTACACCTTC. The chain carries TRBV3-1 and TRBJ1-2; 7 bases match TRBD1. Germline V gene sequence: CDR1 LGHDT, CDR2 YNNKEL (reference sequence). V lost 1 base to trimming and J lost 8 bases; unmatched junction nucleotides: 13. CDR3 length equals 16 residues.

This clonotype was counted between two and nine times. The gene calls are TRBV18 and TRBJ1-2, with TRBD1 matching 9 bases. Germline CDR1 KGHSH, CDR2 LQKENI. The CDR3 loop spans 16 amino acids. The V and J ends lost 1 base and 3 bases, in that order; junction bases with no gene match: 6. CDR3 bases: TGTGCCAGCTCACCACTTAGACAGGGGGGTGACTATGGCTACACCTTC. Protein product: CASSPLRQGGDYGYTF.

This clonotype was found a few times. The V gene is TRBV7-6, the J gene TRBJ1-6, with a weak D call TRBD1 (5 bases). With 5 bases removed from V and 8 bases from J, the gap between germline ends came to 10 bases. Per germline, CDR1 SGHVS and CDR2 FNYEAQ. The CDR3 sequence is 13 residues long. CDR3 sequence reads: CASSRGGYSPLHF. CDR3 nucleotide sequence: TGTGCCAGCAGCCGTGGGGGTTATTCACCCCTCCACTTT.

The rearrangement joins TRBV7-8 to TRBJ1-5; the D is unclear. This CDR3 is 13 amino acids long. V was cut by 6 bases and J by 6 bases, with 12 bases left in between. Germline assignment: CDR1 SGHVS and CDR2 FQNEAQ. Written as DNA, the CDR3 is TGTGCCAGCAGATCCTCAGGAGGTCAGCCCCAGCATTTT. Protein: CASRSSGGQPQHF.

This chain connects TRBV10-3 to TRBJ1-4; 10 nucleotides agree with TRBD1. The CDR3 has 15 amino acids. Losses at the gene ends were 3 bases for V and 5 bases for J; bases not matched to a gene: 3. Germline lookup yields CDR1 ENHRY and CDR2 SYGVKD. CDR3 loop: CAISDPGQGNEKLFF. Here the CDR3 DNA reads TGTGCCATCAGTGATCCGGGACAGGGGAATGAAAAACTGTTTTTT.

The CDR3: CATSRDKGGNQPQHF. In nucleotides, the CDR3 is TGTGCCACCAGCAGAGATAAAGGGGGAAATCAGCCCCAGCATTTT. V usage is TRBV15 and J usage is TRBJ1-5, with D possibly being TRBD1 (6 bases). V was trimmed by 0 bases and J by 4 bases, leaving 10 bases between them. CDR1 is LNHNV, CDR2 YYDKDF, per germline (reference sequence). The CDR3 contains 15 residues.